The 13 T cell receptor beta chains presented below share a single source sample, sequenced in a study of T cell responses to AZD1222 COVID-19 vaccine. Only in-frame clones appear in the TCRdb table, and some are missing; sequencing was by immunoSEQ multiplex PCR. The table shows around 110,000 clones, with 87% occurring only once. The specimen was peripheral blood, collected on day 0 of AZD1222 vaccination. These receptors were collected from an adult in good health.

The J gene is TRBJ2-1, the V gene TRBV6-4; 12 nucleotides agree with TRBD2. The trim removed 6 bases at V and 5 bases at J, leaving 5 bases unmatched. Germline V CDR1 and CDR2: MRHNA, SNTAGT. The CDR3 contains 15 residues. CDR3 nucleotides: TGTGCCAGCAGCTCGACTAGCGGGGGAAACAATGAGCAGTTCTTC. Translation gives CASSSTSGGNNEQFF.

The sample holds one count of this clone. The gene calls are TRBV7-9 and TRBJ2-5; D perhaps matches TRBD2 (6 bases). The CDR3 is made up of 14 amino acids. Germline CDR1 reads SEHNR; CDR2 reads FQNEAQ (reference sequence). Trimming shortened V by 3 bases and J by 2 bases, and 10 bases separated the two germline ends. Here the CDR3 reads CASSFHGLQETQYF. CDR3 DNA: TGTGCCAGCAGCTTTCATGGACTACAAGAGACCCAGTACTTC.

This chain joins TRBV28 and TRBJ1-2; tentatively, D is TRBD1 (6 bases). Germline V lookup: CDR1 MDHEN, CDR2 SYDVKM. Trimming shortened V by 4 bases and J by 5 bases, and 23 bases separated the two germline ends. CDR3 length: 17 amino acids. The CDR3 reads CASSWRGILGGIYGYTF. The CDR3 DNA reads as TGTGCCAGCAGTTGGAGGGGGATTCTGGGCGGAATATATGGCTACACCTTC.

V and J are TRBV11-2 and TRBJ1-5; perhaps TRBD1 as D (5 bases). Germline lookup yields CDR1 SGHAT and CDR2 FQNNGV. V was clipped by 0 bases and J by 2 bases, with 8 bases between them. This CDR3 comprises 15 residues. The CDR3 DNA is TGTGCCAGCAGCTTAGAGTTGGGGGGCAATCAGCCCCAGCATTTT. Protein: CASSLELGGNQPQHF.

This sequence joins TRBV6-2 or TRBV6-3 and TRBJ2-7; D possibly matches TRBD1 or TRBD2 (6 bases each). CDR1 is MNHEY, CDR2 SVGEGT, per germline. CDR3 length equals 16 residues. Trimming shortened V by 6 bases and J by 3 bases, and 21 bases separated the two germline ends. The CDR3 coding sequence is TGTGCCAGCAGCGCCAAAAGGGGGGCGCTATTCTACGAGCAGTACTTC. Translation: CASSAKRGALFYEQYF.

V usage is TRBV5-1 and J usage is TRBJ2-2; the D call may be TRBD1 or TRBD2 (5 bases each). Germline V gene data show CDR1 as SGHRS and CDR2 as YFSETQ. CDR3 length: 15 amino acids. Trimming took 4 bases from V and 3 from J, leaving 13 bases between them. DNA of the CDR3: TGCGCCAGCAGCCCCGGGACGCCCCACACCGGGGAGCTGTTTTTT. Translated: CASSPGTPHTGELFF.

This clone was seen once. The V gene is TRBV7-8, the J gene TRBJ2-3; unclear D gene. The V end lost 5 bases, the J end lost 2 bases, and 5 bases lay between the germline ends. Germline V gene lookup returns CDR1 SGHVS and CDR2 FQNEAQ. The CDR3 length is 12 residues. The CDR3 DNA reads TGTGCCAGCAGCCCGAACACAGATACGCAGTATTTT. It codes for CASSPNTDTQYF.

The chain has TRBV27 and TRBJ1-2; TRBD1 might be the D (5 bases). Between the trimmed V and J ends, which lost 9 bases and 7 bases, there was a span of 12 bases. The length of the CDR3 is 11 residues. Germline V CDR1 and CDR2: MNHEY, SMNVEV (reference sequence). CDR3 in DNA: TGTGCCAGTCTCGGACACCTTGGCTACACCTTC. This codes for CASLGHLGYTF.

CDR3 nucleotide sequence: TGTGCCAGCAGTTTTCGGGCGGGGATACTAGCCAAAAACATTCAGTACTTC. It codes for CASSFRAGILAKNIQYF. The chain links TRBV27 to TRBJ2-4; D possibly corresponds to TRBD2 (6 bases). The CDR3 runs 17 residues. Germline CDR1 MNHEY, CDR2 SMNVEV (reference sequence). The ends were cut back, 3 bases at V and 0 bases at J, with 15 bases in the middle.

A single count supports this clone. The chain joins TRBV6-5 to TRBJ2-1; D perhaps matches TRBD2 (5 bases). The CDR3 contains 15 residues. Trimming cost V 5 bases and J 4 bases, with 15 bases left between them. CDR1 and CDR2 from the germline V gene are MNHEY and SVGAGI. DNA of the CDR3: TGTGCCAGCAGTCGAACGTGGGAGAGTTACAATGAGCAGTTCTTC. It specifies CASSRTWESYNEQFF.

V gene TRBV7-9 combines with J gene TRBJ2-7; 12 positions match TRBD1. Germline loops: CDR1 SEHNR, CDR2 FQNEAQ (reference sequence). The CDR3 has 14 residues. V lost 3 bases, J lost 7 bases, and 4 bases stayed unmatched. CDR3 in DNA: TGTGCCAGCAGCTTCGGGACAGGGGGCGGGGAGCAGTACTTC. Its protein is CASSFGTGGGEQYF.

This chain links TRBV5-1 with TRBJ1-3; 7 bases are a match to TRBD1. In germline, CDR1 is SGHRS, CDR2 YFSETQ. The V gene end was trimmed by 0 bases and the J gene end by 0 bases; junction bases not matched to a gene: 3. CDR3 size: 16 residues. The CDR3 nucleotides read TGCGCCAGCAGCTTGGGTCCAGGGGGCTCTGGAAACACCATATATTTT. This translates into CASSLGPGGSGNTIYF.

V and J are TRBV9 and TRBJ1-4; 11 bases fit TRBD1. The CDR3 sequence is 15 residues long. The V segment lost 3 bases and the J segment 7 bases; nucleotides outside the gene matches: 5. Germline CDR1 reads SGDLS; CDR2 reads YYNGEE. The CDR3 region is CASSARDRGFEKLFF. CDR3 nucleotide sequence: TGTGCCAGCAGCGCCCGGGACAGGGGGTTTGAAAAACTGTTTTTT.